The sequence of this T cell receptor (beta chain) was determined in a study of regulatory T cells in long-lasting Graves disease. Sequencing libraries for TCR beta were prepared with iRepertoire HTBI primers and Arm-PCR of CDR3 regions. TCRdb reanalysed the multiplex PCR reads using MiXCR and keeps one entry per CDR3 protein. The data contain about 200,000 distinct CDR3 sequences, approximately 20% of them singletons. A word on this clonotype: Antigen unknown. This clone may be a read error of a much larger clone one base away.

Time point here: newly diagnosed GD, antithyroid drugs for less than 3 months. Extracted RNA from PBMCs served as the source of the TCR library. The germline gives CDR1 LGHDT, CDR2 YNNKEL (reference sequence). This CDR3 is 14 amino acids long. Trimming removed 5 bases from V and 3 bases from J, with 13 bases in between. Findings of the study overall: Graves' patients with persistent disease showed TCR diversity lower than patients newly diagnosed. Persistent disease samples used TRBV28, TRBJ1-2 and TRBJ2-5 preferentially.

The chain links TRBV3-1 to TRBJ1-1; D is possibly TRBD1 (5 bases). The sample in question was peripheral blood mononuclear cells (PBMCs), obtained at new diagnosis, from a patient treated with antithyroid drugs. This receptor was identified in a female donor with Graves disease. Here the CDR3 reads CASSKVGRDTEAFF. The CDR3 coding sequence is TGTGCCAGCAGCAAAGTTGGCAGGGACACTGAAGCTTTCTTT.